This TCR beta chain was documented in a study of CD8 T cells in ankylosing spondylitis. Germline CDR1 DFQATT, CDR2 SNEGSKA (reference sequence). CDR3 length equals 14 residues. Trimming removed 1 base from V and 1 base from J, with 8 bases in between. TCRdb fed the 5' RACE reads into MiXCR, producing one record per CDR3 protein. In the table there are 250,000 or so distinct CDR3 sequences, 10% to 13% of which are singletons. This clonotype has at least ten counts. The rearrangement links TRBV20-1 to TRBJ2-4; D remains ambiguous. Source material: blood, either unsorted or a sorted T cell fraction (not recorded which). The origin of this receptor is a male donor with ankylosing spondylitis or in good health (not recorded which). CDR3 protein: CSARGALAKNIQYF. In nucleotides, the CDR3 is TGCAGTGCTAGAGGGGCTCTCGCCAAAAACATTCAGTACTTC.